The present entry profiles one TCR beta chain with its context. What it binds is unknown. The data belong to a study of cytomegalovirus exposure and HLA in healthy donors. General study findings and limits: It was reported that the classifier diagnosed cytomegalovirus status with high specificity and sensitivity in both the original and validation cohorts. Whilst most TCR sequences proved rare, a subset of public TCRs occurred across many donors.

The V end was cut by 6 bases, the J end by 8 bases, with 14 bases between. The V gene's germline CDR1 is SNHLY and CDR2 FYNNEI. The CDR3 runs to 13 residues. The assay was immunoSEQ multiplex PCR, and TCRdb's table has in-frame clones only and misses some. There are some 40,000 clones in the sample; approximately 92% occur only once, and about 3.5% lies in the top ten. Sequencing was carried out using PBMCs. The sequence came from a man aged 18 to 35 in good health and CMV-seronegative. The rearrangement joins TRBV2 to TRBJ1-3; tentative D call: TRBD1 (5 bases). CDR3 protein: CASRPDRLDTIYF. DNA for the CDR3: TGTGCCAGCAGACCAGACAGACTCGACACCATATATTTT.